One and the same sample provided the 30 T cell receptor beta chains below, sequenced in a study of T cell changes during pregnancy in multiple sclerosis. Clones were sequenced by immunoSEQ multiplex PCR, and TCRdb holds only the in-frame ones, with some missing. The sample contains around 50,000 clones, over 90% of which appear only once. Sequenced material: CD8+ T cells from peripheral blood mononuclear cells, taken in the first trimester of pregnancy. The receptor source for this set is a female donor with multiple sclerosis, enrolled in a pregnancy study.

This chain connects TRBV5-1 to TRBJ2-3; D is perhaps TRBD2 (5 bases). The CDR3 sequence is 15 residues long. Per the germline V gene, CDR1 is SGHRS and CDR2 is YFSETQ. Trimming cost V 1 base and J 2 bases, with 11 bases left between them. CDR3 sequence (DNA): TGCGCCAGCAGCTTGCGAGGAGACTACACAGATACGCAGTATTTT. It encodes CASSLRGDYTDTQYF.

CDR3 protein: CASSPNFYEQYF. In DNA, the CDR3 is TGTGCCAGCAGCCCAAACTTCTACGAGCAGTACTTC. This chain links TRBV7-9 with TRBJ2-7; D gene uncertain. The ends were cut back, 5 bases at V and 3 bases at J, with 8 bases in the middle. The germline gives CDR1 SEHNR, CDR2 FQNEAQ (reference sequence). The CDR3 is 12 residues long.

CDR3 loop: CASGGGLTYEQYF. The CDR3 region has the DNA TGTGCTAGTGGGGGGGGGCTGACCTACGAGCAGTACTTC. The chain carries TRBV12-5 and TRBJ2-7, with D possibly being TRBD2 (7 bases). The CDR3 consists of 13 residues. Looked up from germline, CDR1 is LGHNT and CDR2 is FRNRAP. Trimming left V 6 bases short and J 2 bases short, with 11 bases between. The full variable domain, with the rest looked up from reference TRBV12-5 and TRBJ2-7, is DARVTQTPRHKVTEMGQEVTMRCQPILGHNTVFWYRQTMMQGLELLAYFRNRAPLDDSGMPKDRFSAEMPDATLATLKIQPSEPRDSAVYFCASGGGLTYEQYFGPGTRLTVT.

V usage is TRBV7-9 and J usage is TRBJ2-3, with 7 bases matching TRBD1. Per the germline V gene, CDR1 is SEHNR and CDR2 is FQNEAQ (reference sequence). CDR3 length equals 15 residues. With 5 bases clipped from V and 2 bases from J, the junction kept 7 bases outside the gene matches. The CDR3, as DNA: TGTGCCAGCAGCCCGCGACAGGGATACACAGATACGCAGTATTTT. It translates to CASSPRQGYTDTQYF.

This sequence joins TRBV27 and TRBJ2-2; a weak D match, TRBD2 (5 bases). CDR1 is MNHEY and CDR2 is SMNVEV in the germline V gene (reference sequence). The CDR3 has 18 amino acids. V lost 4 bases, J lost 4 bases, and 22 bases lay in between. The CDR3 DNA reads TGTGCCAGCAGTTCTCCCGAAGTAGCTCATGAGGGCACCGGGGAGCTGTTTTTT. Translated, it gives CASSSPEVAHEGTGELFF.

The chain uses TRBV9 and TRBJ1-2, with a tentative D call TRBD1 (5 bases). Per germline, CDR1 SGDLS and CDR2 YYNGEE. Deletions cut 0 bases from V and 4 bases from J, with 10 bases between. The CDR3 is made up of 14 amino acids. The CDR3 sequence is CASSVDLGAYGYTF. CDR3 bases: TGTGCCAGCAGCGTAGATCTAGGGGCCTATGGCTACACCTTC.

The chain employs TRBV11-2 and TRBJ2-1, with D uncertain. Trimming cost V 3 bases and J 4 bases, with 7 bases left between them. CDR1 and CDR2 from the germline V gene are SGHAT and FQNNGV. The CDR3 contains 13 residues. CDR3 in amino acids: CASSFSPYNEQFF. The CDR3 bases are TGTGCCAGCAGCTTTAGCCCGTACAATGAGCAGTTCTTC.

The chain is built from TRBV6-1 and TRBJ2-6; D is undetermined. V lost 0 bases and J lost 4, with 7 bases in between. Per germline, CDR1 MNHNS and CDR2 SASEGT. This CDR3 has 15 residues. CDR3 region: CASSEAGSGANVLTF. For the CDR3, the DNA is TGTGCCAGCAGTGAAGCCGGGTCCGGGGCCAACGTCCTGACTTTC.

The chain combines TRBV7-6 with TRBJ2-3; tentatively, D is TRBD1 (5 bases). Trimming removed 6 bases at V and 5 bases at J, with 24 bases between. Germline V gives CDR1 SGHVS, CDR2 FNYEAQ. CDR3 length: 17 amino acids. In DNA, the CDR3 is TGTGCCAGCAGTCAAACGACCAGGGATTGGAAAGGAGATACGCAGTATTTT. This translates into CASSQTTRDWKGDTQYF.

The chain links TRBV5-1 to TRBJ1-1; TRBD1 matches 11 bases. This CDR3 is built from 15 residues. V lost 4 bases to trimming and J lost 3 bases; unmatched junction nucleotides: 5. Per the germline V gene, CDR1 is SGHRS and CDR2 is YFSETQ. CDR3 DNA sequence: TGCGCCAGCAGCCCGGGACAGGGGGTCGACACTGAAGCTTTCTTT. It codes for CASSPGQGVDTEAFF.

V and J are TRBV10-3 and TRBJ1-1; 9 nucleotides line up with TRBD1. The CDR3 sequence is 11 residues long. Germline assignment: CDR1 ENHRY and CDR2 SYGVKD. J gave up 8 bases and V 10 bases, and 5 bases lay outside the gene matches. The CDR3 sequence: CATMGQGEAFF. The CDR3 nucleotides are TGTGCCACCATGGGACAGGGAGAAGCTTTCTTT.

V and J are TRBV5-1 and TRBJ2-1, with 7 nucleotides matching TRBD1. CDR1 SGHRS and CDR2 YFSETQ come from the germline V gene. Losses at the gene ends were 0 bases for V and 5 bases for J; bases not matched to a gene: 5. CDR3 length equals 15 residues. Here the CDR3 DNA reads TGCGCCAGCAGCTTGGAGGGACAGCGGAACAATGAGCAGTTCTTC. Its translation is CASSLEGQRNNEQFF.

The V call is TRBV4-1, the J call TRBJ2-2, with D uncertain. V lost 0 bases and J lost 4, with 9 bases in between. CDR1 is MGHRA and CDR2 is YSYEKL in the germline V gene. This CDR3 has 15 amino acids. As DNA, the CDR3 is TGCGCCAGCAGCCAAGATGACGGGTCCACCGGGGAGCTGTTTTTT. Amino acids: CASSQDDGSTGELFF.

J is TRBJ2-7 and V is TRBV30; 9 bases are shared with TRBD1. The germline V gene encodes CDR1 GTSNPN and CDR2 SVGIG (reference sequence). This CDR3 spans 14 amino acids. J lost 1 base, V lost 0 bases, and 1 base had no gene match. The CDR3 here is CAWSVGTGSYEQYF. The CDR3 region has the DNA TGTGCCTGGAGTGTGGGGACAGGGTCCTACGAGCAGTACTTC.

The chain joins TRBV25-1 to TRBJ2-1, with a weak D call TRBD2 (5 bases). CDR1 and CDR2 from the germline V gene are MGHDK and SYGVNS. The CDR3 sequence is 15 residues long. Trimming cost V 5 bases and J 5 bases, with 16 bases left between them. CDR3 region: CASSWGASENNEQFF. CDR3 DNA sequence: TGTGCCAGCAGTTGGGGAGCATCGGAAAACAATGAGCAGTTCTTC. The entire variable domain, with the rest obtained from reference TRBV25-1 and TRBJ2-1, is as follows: EADIYQTPRYLVIGTGKKITLECSQTMGHDKMYWYQQDPGMELHLIHYSYGVNSTEKGDLSSESTVSRIRTEHFPLTLESARPSHTSQYLCASSWGASENNEQFFGPGTRLTVL.

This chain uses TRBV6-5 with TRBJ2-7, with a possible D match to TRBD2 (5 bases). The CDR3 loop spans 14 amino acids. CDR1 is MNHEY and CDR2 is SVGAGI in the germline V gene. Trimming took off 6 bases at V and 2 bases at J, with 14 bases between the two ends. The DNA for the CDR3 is TGTGCCAGCAGCCTCAGCGGAGGTCCCTACGAGCAGTACTTC. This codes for CASSLSGGPYEQYF.

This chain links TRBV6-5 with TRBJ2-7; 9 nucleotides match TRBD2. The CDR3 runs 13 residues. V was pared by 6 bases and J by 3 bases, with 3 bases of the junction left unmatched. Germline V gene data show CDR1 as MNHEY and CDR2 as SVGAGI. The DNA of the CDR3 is TGTGCCAGCAGGACTAGCGGAAGCTACGAGCAGTACTTC. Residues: CASRTSGSYEQYF.

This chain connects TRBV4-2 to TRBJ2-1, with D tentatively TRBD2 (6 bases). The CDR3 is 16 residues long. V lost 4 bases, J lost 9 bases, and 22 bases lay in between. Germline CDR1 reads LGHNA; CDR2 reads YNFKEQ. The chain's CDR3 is CASSPPETRRYGEQFF. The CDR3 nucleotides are TGTGCCAGCAGCCCCCCCGAGACTAGACGATATGGTGAGCAGTTCTTC.

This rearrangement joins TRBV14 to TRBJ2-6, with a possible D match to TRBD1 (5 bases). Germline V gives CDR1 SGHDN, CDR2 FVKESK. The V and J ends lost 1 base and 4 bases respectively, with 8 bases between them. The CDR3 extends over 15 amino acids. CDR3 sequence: CASSQGRVGANVLTF. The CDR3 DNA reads TGTGCCAGCAGCCAAGGCAGGGTCGGGGCCAACGTCCTGACTTTC.

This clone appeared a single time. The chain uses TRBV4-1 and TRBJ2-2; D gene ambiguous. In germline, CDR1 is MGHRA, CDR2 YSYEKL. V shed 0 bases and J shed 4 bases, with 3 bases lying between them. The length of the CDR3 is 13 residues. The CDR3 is CASSQERTGELFF. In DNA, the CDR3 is TGCGCCAGCAGCCAAGAGCGCACCGGGGAGCTGTTTTTT.

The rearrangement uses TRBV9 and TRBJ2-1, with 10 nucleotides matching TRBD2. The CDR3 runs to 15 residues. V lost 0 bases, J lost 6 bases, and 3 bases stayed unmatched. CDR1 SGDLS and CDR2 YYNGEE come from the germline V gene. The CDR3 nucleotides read TGTGCCAGCAGCGTAGTGAGCGGGAGGGCCAATGAGCAGTTCTTC. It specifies CASSVVSGRANEQFF.

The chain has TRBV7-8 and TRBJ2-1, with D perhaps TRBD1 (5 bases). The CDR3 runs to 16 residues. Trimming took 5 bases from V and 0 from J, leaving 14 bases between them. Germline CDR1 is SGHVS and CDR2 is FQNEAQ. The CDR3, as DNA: TGTGCCAGCAGCGGGAATTGGGGCGGCTCCTACAATGAGCAGTTCTTC. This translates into CASSGNWGGSYNEQFF.

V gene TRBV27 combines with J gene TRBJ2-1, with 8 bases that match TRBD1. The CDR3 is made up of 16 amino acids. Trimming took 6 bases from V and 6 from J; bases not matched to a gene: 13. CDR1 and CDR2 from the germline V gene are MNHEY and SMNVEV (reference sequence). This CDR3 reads CASSSYRTGNPNEQFF. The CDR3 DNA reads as TGTGCCAGCAGCTCTTATCGGACAGGGAACCCCAATGAGCAGTTCTTC.

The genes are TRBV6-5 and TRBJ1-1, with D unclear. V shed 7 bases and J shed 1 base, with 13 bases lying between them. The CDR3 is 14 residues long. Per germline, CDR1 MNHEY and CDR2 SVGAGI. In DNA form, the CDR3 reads TGTGCCAGCACCCACCATCGGGAGAACACTGAAGCTTTCTTT. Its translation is CASTHHRENTEAFF.

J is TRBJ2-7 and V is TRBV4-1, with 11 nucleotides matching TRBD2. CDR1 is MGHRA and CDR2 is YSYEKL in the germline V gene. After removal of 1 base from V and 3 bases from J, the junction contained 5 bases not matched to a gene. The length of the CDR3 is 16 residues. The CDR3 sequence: CASSQATSGSGYEQYF. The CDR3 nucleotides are TGCGCCAGCAGCCAAGCTACTAGCGGGAGCGGCTACGAGCAGTACTTC.

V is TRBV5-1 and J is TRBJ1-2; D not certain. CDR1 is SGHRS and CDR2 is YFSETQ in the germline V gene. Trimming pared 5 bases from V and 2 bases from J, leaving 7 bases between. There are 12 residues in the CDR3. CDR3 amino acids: CASSLLNYGYTF. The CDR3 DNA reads TGCGCCAGCAGTCTCCTAAACTATGGCTACACCTTC. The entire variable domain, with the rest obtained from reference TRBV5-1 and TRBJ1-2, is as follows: KAGVTQTPRYLIKTRGQQVTLSCSPISGHRSVSWYQQTPGQGLQFLFEYFSETQRNKGNFPGRFSGRQFSNSRSEMNVSTLELGDSALYLCASSLLNYGYTFGSGTRLTVV.

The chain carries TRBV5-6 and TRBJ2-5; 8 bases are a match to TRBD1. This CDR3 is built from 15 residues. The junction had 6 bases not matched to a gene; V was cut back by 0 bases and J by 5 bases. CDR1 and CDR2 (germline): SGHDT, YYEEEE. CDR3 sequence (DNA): TGTGCCAGCAGCTTGGGGCAGGGGGCATGGGAGACCCAGTACTTC. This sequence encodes CASSLGQGAWETQYF.

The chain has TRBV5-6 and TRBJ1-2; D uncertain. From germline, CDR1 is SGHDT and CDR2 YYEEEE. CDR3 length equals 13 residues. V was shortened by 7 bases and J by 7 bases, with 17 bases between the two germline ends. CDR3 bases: TGTGCCAGCTCCCTTCGGCCGCGGAGTGGCTACACCTTC. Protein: CASSLRPRSGYTF.

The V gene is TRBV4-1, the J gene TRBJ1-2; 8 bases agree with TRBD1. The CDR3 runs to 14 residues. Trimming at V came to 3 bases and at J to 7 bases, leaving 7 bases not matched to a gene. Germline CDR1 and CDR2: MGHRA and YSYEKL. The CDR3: CASSQETGVGGYTF. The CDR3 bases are TGCGCCAGCAGCCAGGAGACAGGGGTCGGTGGCTACACCTTC.

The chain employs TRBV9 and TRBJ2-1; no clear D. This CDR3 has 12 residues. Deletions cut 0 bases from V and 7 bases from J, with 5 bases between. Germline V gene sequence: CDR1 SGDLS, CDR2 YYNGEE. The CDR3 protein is CASSVGTNEQFF. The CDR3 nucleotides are TGTGCCAGCAGCGTAGGAACTAATGAGCAGTTCTTC.